This section outlines one T cell receptor (beta chain) sequence together with its context. Its cognate antigen is unknown. The CDR3 extends over 15 amino acids. The V end was cut by 5 bases, the J end by 0 bases, with 14 bases between. CDR1 DFQATT and CDR2 SNEGSKA come from the germline V gene (reference sequence). The record originates from a study of T-cell reconstitution after alpha-beta-depleted transplantation in children. General study findings and limits: Reported findings indicate that, about two months after transplant, alpha-beta T cells came from several hundred expanded clones, which were derived from non-depleted graft cells.

The TCRbeta library incorporated unique molecular identifiers. One entry per CDR3 protein, called by TCRdb with MiXCR from the PCR reads. The repertoire holds around 580,000 distinct CDR3 sequences, with 25% to 30% as singletons. The TCR was taken from a boy under two years old with Wiskott-Aldrich syndrome, due to receive a stem cell transplant. The V and J genes are TRBV20-1 and TRBJ2-1; D is uncertain. The specimen was PBMCs, collected before TCRalphabeta/CD19-depleted stem cell transplant. Here the CDR3 reads CSAPPDPGSYNEQFF. The DNA of the CDR3 is TGCAGTGCTCCTCCGGACCCGGGCTCCTACAATGAGCAGTTCTTC.